The clone carrying this TCR beta chain was detected a few times. Its antigen is unknown. MiXCR, run by TCRdb on the 5' RACE reads, gives a single entry per CDR3 protein. The sample carries 500,000 to 650,000 distinct CDR3 sequences, roughly an eighth recorded once. These data originate in a study of T cells after yellow fever vaccination. The CDR3 is 17 amino acids. CDR1 is DFQATT, CDR2 SNEGSKA, per germline (reference sequence). V shed 2 bases, J shed 6 bases, and the junction held 17 bases outside the gene matches. General study findings and limits: On re-exposure, the response was weaker but peaked faster, at day 5 versus 15.

Sample: PBMCs, taken on the day of the yellow fever booster vaccination. This clonotype was obtained from a man younger than 45 who received the YFV17D yellow fever vaccine. This sequence joins TRBV20-1 and TRBJ2-3; TRBD2 aligns across 7 bases. The CDR3, as DNA: TGCAGTGCTAGAAGGGTGGGCCTGGCGGGAGATGGGGATACGCAGTATTTT. Protein: CSARRVGLAGDGDTQYF.